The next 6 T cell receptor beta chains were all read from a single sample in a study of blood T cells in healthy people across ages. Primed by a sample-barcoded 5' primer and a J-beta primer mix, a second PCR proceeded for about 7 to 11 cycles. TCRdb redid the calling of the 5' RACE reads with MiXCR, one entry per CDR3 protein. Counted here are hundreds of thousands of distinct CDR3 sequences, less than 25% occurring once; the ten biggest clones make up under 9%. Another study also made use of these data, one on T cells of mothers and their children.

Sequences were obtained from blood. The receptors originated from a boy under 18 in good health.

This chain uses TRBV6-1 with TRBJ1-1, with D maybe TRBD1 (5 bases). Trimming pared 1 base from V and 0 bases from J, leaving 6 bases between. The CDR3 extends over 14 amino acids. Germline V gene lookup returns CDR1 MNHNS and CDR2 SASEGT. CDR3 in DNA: TGTGCCAGCAGTGAAGGGACAATGAACACTGAAGCTTTCTTT. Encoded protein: CASSEGTMNTEAFF.

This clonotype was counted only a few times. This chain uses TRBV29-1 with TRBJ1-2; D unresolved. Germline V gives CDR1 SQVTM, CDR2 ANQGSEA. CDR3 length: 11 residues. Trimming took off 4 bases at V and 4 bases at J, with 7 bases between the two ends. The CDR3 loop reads CSVGRSYGYTF. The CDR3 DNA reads TGCAGCGTTGGGCGGAGCTATGGCTACACCTTC. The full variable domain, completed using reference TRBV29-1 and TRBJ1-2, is SAVISQKPSRDICQRGTSLTIQCQVDSQVTMMFWYRQQPGQSLTLIATANQGSEATYESGFVIDKFPISRPNLTFSTLTVSNMSPEDSSIYLCSVGRSYGYTFGSGTRLTVV.

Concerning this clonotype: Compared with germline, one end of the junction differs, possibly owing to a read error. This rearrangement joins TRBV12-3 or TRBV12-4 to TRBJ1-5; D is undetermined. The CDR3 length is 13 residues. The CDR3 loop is CASSLTGGQLQHF. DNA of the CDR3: TGTGCCAGCAGTTTAACGGGCGGTCAGCTCCAGCATTTT.

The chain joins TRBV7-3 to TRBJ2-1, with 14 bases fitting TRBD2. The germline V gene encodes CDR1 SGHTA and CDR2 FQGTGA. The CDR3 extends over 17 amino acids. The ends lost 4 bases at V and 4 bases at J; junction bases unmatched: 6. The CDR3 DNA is TGTGCCAGCAGCTCACCCGGGACTAGCGGGGGTTACAATGAGCAGTTCTTC. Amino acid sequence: CASSSPGTSGGYNEQFF.

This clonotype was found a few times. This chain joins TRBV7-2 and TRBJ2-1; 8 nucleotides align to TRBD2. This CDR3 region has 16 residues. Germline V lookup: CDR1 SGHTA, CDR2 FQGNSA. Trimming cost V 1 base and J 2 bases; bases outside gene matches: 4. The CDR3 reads CASSLDARGAYNEQFF. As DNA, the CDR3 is TGTGCCAGCAGCTTAGATGCGCGGGGGGCCTACAATGAGCAGTTCTTC.

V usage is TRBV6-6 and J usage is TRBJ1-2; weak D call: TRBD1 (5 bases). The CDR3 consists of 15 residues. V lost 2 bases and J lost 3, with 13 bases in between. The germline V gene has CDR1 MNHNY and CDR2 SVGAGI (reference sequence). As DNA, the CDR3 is TGTGCCAGCAGTTACGTGGGGGGGAGAGACTATGGCTACACCTTC. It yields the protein CASSYVGGRDYGYTF.